This is a list of T cell receptor beta chains from one sample in a study of shared clonotypes between healthy human individuals. Sequencing was performed with immunoSEQ multiplex PCR; in TCRdb, only in-frame clones are kept and a portion is missing. The table lists 400,000 to 500,000 clones, 75% to 85% of them singletons. Sequenced: PBMCs. The source of these receptors is a woman aged 40 to 49 in good health. Some clones in this sample may be carry-over from other donors' samples. Each CDR3 is given with its conserved first and last residue. The D gene is left open where the match is weak. Size tells how often a clone was seen (once, few, many) or the class of an expanded clone, and some rows leave it out.

CDR3 DNA	CDR3 protein	CDR3 length	clone size	J gene	D gene	V gene
TGCGCCACCTCATTACGGGAGGGGAACACCGGGGAGCTGTTTTTT	CATSLREGNTGELFF	15	NA	TRBJ2-2	TRBD2	TRBV5-1
TGTGCCCTAGCGGGGGCCAACGTCCTGACTTTC	CALAGANVLTF	11	NA	TRBJ2-6	NA	TRBV30
TGTGCCAGCAGTTTATGGGACACCTTCACAGATACGCAGTATTTT	CASSLWDTFTDTQYF	15	NA	TRBJ2-3	NA	TRBV28
TGTGCCAGCAGGAGCGGGAGCGGTTTGTGGACCAAAAACATTCAGTACTTC	CASRSGSGLWTKNIQYF	17	NA	TRBJ2-4	TRBD2	TRBV5-6
TGTGCCAGCAGCGTAGCGTGGCTTGATACGCAGTATTTT	CASSVAWLDTQYF	13	NA	TRBJ2-3	NA	TRBV9
TGTGCCAGCAGAATCGGGATCGGTGATGAGCAGTTCTTC	CASRIGIGDEQFF	13	NA	TRBJ2-1	NA	TRBV7-3
TGTGCCTGGAGTTCGGGGGACAGGGAATCCTCACCCCTCCACTTT	CAWSSGDRESSPLHF	15	many	TRBJ1-6	TRBD1	TRBV30
TGCGCCAGCAGCCAGGGGGGGGCTAGCGGGACTTACGAGCAGTACTTC	CASSQGGASGTYEQYF	16	NA	TRBJ2-7	TRBD2	TRBV4-3
TGTGCCAGCAGTTTAATTGGCGGGAACACTGAAGCTTTCTTT	CASSLIGGNTEAFF	14	few	TRBJ1-1	NA	TRBV28
TGTGCCAGCAGCTTTAATCCGATTGGGGGAGGGCGCCAAGAGACCCAGTACTTC	CASSFNPIGGGRQETQYF	18	once	TRBJ2-5	TRBD2	TRBV7-3
TGTGCCAGCAGTTACAGGGAGGACAGGGAGCTGTTTTTT	CASSYREDRELFF	13	NA	TRBJ2-2	NA	TRBV6-5
TGTGCCAGCGGCGGGGGGTACAATGAGCAGTTCTTC	CASGGGYNEQFF	12	NA	TRBJ2-1	TRBD2	TRBV5-4
TGTGCCAGCAACCGATGGGGAGGCTACACCTTC	CASNRWGGYTF	11	NA	TRBJ1-2	NA	TRBV28
TGCAGTGCTAGTCGGCACAATGAGCAGTTCTTC	CSASRHNEQFF	11	many	TRBJ2-1	NA	TRBV20-1
TGTGCCAGCAGCTTAGAGGGACAGGGTGAAAAACTGTTTTTT	CASSLEGQGEKLFF	14	NA	TRBJ1-4	TRBD1	TRBV7-2
TGTGCCAGTGTGAAAGACACTGAAGCTTTCTTT	CASVKDTEAFF	11	NA	TRBJ1-1	NA	TRBV19
TGTGCCAGCGGGGGCCGGGAGTACTATGGCTACACCTTC	CASGGREYYGYTF	13	NA	TRBJ1-2	NA	TRBV9
TGCGCCAGCAGTGAGTCTGGGAGTATCTACGAGCAGTACTTC	CASSESGSIYEQYF	14	NA	TRBJ2-7	NA	TRBV10-2
TGTGCCAGCAGCCTTAGATCCCCCGGGGAGCTGTTTTTT	CASSLRSPGELFF	13	NA	TRBJ2-2	NA	TRBV11-3
TGTGCCAGCAGCGTAGGGACTAGCGCAACAACCTACGAGCAGTACTTC	CASSVGTSATTYEQYF	16	NA	TRBJ2-7	TRBD2	TRBV9
TGTGCCAGCAAACTGAGAGCCAAAAACATTCAGTACTTC	CASKLRAKNIQYF	13	NA	TRBJ2-4	NA	TRBV6-1
TGTGCCAGCAGCTCCTACCGGGACAGGTTCTGGAGTTATGGCTACACCTTC	CASSSYRDRFWSYGYTF	17	NA	TRBJ1-2	TRBD1	TRBV7-9
TGTGCCAGCAGCTTGACAGGTACGCAGTATTTT	CASSLTGTQYF	11	NA	TRBJ2-3	NA	TRBV5-4
TGCAGCGTTGCCGGACAGGTCAATCAGCCCCAGCATTTT	CSVAGQVNQPQHF	13	NA	TRBJ1-5	TRBD1	TRBV29-1
TGTGCCAGCAGCGTAGCTCCCGGGGTGACAGATACGCAGTATTTT	CASSVAPGVTDTQYF	15	NA	TRBJ2-3	NA	TRBV9
TGTGCCAGCAGCGTAGGGACGGGTCTGATAGGAGAAAAACTGTTTTTT	CASSVGTGLIGEKLFF	16	few	TRBJ1-4	NA	TRBV9
TGTGCCAGCAGCTTAGGTCCAGGGGGCTCGGAGACCCAGTACTTC	CASSLGPGGSETQYF	15	NA	TRBJ2-5	TRBD1	TRBV11-2
TGTGCCAGCAGTTTAGGAGCGGGCGAGCAGTTCTTC	CASSLGAGEQFF	12	NA	TRBJ2-1	NA	TRBV28
TGCAGCGTTGCGGGGGCTAGCGGATCCTACGAGCAGTACTTC	CSVAGASGSYEQYF	14	many	TRBJ2-7	NA	TRBV29-1
TGTGCCAGTAACGACAGGGGTTTGGGCAATCAGCCCCAGCATTTT	CASNDRGLGNQPQHF	15	NA	TRBJ1-5	TRBD1	TRBV19
TGTGCCTGGGACCTGGGACAGACCGACACCGGGGAGCTGTTTTTT	CAWDLGQTDTGELFF	15	few	TRBJ2-2	TRBD1	TRBV30
TGTGCCAGCAGGGTAGCGGGAGAGCAGTACTTC	CASRVAGEQYF	11	NA	TRBJ2-7	TRBD2	TRBV2
TGTGCCAGCAGCTCGTATAAAAACACTGAAGCTTTCTTT	CASSSYKNTEAFF	13	NA	TRBJ1-1	NA	TRBV7-3
TGTGCCAGCAGCCCTCGAACAGGGGGGGATTCACCCCTCTACTTT	CASSPRTGGDSPLYF	15	once	TRBJ1-6	TRBD1	TRBV14
TGTGCCAGCACCTTTGGGACAGAGGGGGAGACCCAGTACTTC	CASTFGTEGETQYF	14	NA	TRBJ2-5	TRBD1	TRBV28